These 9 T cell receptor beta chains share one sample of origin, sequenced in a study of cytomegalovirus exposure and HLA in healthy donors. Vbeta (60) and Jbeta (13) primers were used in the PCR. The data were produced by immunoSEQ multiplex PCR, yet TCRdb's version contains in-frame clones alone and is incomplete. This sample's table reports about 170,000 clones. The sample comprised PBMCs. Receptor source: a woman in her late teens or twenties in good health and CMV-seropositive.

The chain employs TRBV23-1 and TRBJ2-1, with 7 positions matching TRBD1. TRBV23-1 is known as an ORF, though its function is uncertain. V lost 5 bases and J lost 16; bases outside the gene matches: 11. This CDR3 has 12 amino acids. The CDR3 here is CASSTRTGQYFF. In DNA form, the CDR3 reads TGCGCCAGCAGTACAAGGACAGGACAGTACTTCTTC.

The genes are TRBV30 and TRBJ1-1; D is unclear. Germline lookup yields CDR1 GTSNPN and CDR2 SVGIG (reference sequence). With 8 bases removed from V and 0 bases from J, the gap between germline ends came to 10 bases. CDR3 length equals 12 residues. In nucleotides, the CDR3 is TGTGCCCTCTTCGGGGTGAACACTGAAGCTTTCTTT. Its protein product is CALFGVNTEAFF.

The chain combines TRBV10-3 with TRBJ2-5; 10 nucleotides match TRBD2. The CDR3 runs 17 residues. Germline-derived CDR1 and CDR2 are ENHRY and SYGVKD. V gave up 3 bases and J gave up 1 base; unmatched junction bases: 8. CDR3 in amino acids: CAISELPSGGLQETQYF. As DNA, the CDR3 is TGTGCCATCAGTGAATTGCCTAGCGGGGGACTCCAAGAGACCCAGTACTTC.

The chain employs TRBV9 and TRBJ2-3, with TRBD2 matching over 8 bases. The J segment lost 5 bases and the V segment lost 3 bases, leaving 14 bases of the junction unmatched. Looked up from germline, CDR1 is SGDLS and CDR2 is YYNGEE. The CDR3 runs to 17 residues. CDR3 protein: CASSGAALGGAKDTQYF. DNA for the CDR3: TGTGCCAGCAGCGGTGCCGCTCTCGGGGGGGCGAAAGATACGCAGTATTTT.

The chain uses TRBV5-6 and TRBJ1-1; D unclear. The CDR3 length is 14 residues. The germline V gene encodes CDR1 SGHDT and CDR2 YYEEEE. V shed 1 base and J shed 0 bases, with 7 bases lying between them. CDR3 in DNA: TGTGCCAGCAGCTTGCTTCGGTTGAACACTGAAGCTTTCTTT. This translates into CASSLLRLNTEAFF.

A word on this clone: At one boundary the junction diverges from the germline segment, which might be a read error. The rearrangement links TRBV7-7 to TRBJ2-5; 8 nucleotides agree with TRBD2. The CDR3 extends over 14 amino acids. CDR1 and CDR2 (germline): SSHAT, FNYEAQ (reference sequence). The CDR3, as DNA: TGTGCTAGCAGCCGCGGGGGGAGGGGAGAGACCCAGTACTTC. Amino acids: CASSRGGRGETQYF.

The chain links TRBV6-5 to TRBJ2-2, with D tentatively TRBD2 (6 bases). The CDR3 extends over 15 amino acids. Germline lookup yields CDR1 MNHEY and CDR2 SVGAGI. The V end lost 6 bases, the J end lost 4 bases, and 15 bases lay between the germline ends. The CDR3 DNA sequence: TGTGCCAGCAGCCTACCGGGGGTCGGCACCGGGGAGCTGTTTTTT. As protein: CASSLPGVGTGELFF.

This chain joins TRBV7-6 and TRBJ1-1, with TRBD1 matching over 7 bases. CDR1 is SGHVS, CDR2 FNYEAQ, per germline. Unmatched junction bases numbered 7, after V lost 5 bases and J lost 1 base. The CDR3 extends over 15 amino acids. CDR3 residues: CASSVNRGANTEAFF. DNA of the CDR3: TGTGCCAGCAGCGTGAACAGGGGCGCGAACACTGAAGCTTTCTTT.

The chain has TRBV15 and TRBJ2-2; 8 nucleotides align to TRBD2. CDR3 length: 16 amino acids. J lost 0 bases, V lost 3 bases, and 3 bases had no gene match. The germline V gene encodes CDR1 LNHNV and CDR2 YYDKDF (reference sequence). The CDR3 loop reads CATSSRGGANTGELFF. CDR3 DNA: TGTGCCACCAGCAGCCGGGGGGGTGCGAACACCGGGGAGCTGTTTTTT.